The 5 T cell receptor beta chains below come from one sample, sequenced in a study of cytomegalovirus exposure and HLA in healthy donors. Primers included in the PCR were 60 Vbeta and 13 Jbeta primers. Using immunoSEQ multiplex PCR, the repertoire was profiled, and TCRdb retains in-frame clones only, with some absent. There are some 65,000 clones in the sample; roughly 80% occur only once, and 20% to 25% lies in the top ten. Sequencing was performed on PBMCs. These receptors came from a woman aged 40 to 50 in good health and CMV-seropositive.

The chain carries TRBV29-1 and TRBJ1-5, with 7 bases matching TRBD1. There are 13 residues in the CDR3. V lost 4 bases, J lost 5 bases, and 5 bases stayed unmatched. Per the germline V gene, CDR1 is SQVTM and CDR2 is ANQGSEA. CDR3 in DNA: TGCAGCGTTGTAAAGGGGGCCGATCAGCCCCAGCATTTT. It is translated as CSVVKGADQPQHF.

V usage is TRBV1 and J usage is TRBJ1-2; TRBD1, the table's D call, was not compared with the DNA. TRBV1 is annotated as a pseudogene. The CDR3 spans 13 residues. CDR3 bases: TGCACCAGCAGCTTACAGGGGGCGGGGGGCTACACCTTC. Its protein is CTSSLQGAGGYTF.

The chain recombines TRBV13 with TRBJ2-5, with TRBD1 matching over 7 bases. The DNA matches TRBJ2-7 better at its end, which makes the J call doubtful. The CDR3 length is 16 residues. Per the germline V gene, CDR1 is PRHDT and CDR2 is FYEKMQ (reference sequence). The CDR3 reads CASSLLGTASSYEQYF. For the CDR3, the DNA is TGTGCCAGCAGCCTCCTCGGGACAGCGAGCTCCTACGAGCAGTACTTC.

The chain links TRBV6-5 to TRBJ2-2; D unclear. This CDR3 has 13 residues. V dropped 7 bases and J dropped 1 base, with 7 bases sitting between them. Germline values: CDR1 MNHEY, CDR2 SVGAGI. In DNA form, the CDR3 reads TGTGCCAGCATGTATCTGAACACCGGGGAGCTGTTTTTT. Its translation: CASMYLNTGELFF.

The rearrangement joins TRBV10-3 to TRBJ1-5; 11 bases agree with TRBD1. V shed 5 bases and J 1 base; nucleotides not matched to a gene: 7. The CDR3 runs to 17 residues. The germline gives CDR1 ENHRY, CDR2 SYGVKD. As DNA, the CDR3 is TGTGCCATCAGTCCCGGGACAGGGGGTACAAGCAATCAGCCCCAGCATTTT. Translating gives CAISPGTGGTSNQPQHF.